Described below is a single T cell receptor beta chain sequence and its context. Its antigen is as yet unknown. The sample originates from a study of Tregs in tolerant kidney transplant recipients. V was shortened by 0 bases and J by 7 bases, with 10 bases between the two germline ends. The CDR3 consists of 14 residues. The nonmyeloablative bone marrow transplants came from related graft donors, with transient mixed chimerism. Only in-frame clones appear in the TCRdb table, and some are missing; sequencing was by immunoSEQ multiplex PCR. The table has tens of thousands of clones, about 91% seen once. Points from the study as a whole: The most relevant donor-specific Treg TCRbeta repertoire apparently came from expansion with activated donor B cells.

The chain joins TRBV23-1 to TRBJ1-5; no definite D call. Being an ORF, TRBV23-1 has a function that is uncertain. This receptor was obtained from a human patient who received a combined kidney and bone marrow transplant. The graft donor may be the source of some T cells. The sample was CD8+ T cells from blood (PBMCs), taken 24 months after the transplant. For the CDR3, the DNA is TGCGCCAGCAGTCAATCGGTCACAGCACAGCCCCAGCATTTT. It specifies CASSQSVTAQPQHF.